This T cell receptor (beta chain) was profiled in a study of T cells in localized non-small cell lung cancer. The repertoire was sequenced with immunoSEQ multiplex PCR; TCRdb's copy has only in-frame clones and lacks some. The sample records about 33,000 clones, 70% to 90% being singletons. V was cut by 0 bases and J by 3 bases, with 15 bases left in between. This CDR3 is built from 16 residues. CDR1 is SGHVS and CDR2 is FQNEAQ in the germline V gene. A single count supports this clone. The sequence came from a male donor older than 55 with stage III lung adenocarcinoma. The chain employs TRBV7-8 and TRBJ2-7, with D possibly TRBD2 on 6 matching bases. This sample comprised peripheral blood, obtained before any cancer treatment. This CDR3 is CASSLAYGSGVYEQYF. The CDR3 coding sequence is TGTGCCAGCAGCTTAGCTTACGGGAGTGGGGTCTACGAGCAGTACTTC.